These 7 T cell receptor beta chains were sequenced from one sample in a study of blood T cell repertoires in COVID-19. Only in-frame clones appear in the TCRdb table, and some are missing; sequencing was by immunoSEQ multiplex PCR. The sample consists of about 280,000 clones, 85% of them appearing once. The material sequenced was peripheral blood. These receptors were obtained from a man in his fifties or sixties with active or convalescent COVID-19.

The chain uses TRBV28 and TRBJ2-5; maybe TRBD1 (7 bases). Trimming shortened V by 7 bases and J by 5 bases, and 20 bases separated the two germline ends. In germline, CDR1 is MDHEN, CDR2 SYDVKM. CDR3 length: 15 residues. In DNA form, the CDR3 reads TGTGCCAGCACCATCAGGGGGGAGTTTCTGGAGACCCAGTACTTC. This gives the protein CASTIRGEFLETQYF.

The CDR3: CASSLPPTVNTEAFF. The CDR3 bases are TGCGCCAGCAGCTTACCCCCGACAGTTAACACTGAAGCTTTCTTT. The chain has TRBV5-1 and TRBJ1-1; perhaps TRBD1 as D (5 bases). The CDR3 is made up of 15 amino acids. Trimming stripped 2 bases from V and 2 bases from J, with 13 bases between. The germline gives CDR1 SGHRS, CDR2 YFSETQ.

V and J are TRBV30 and TRBJ1-3; D gene unclear. This CDR3 region has 13 residues. CDR1 is GTSNPN, CDR2 SVGIG, per germline (reference sequence). With 0 bases removed from V and 8 bases from J, the gap between germline ends came to 11 bases. The CDR3 DNA follows: TGTGCCTGGAGTGTAAGTGGAGTAGACACCATATATTTT. Translating it yields CAWSVSGVDTIYF.

The CDR3 loop reads CASSEPGSGKLFF. CDR3 DNA: TGCGCCAGCAGTGAGCCTGGGTCGGGAAAACTGTTTTTT. The chain has TRBV10-2 and TRBJ1-4; D is unclear. This CDR3 is built from 13 residues. Trimming took off 2 bases at V and 10 bases at J, with 11 bases between the two ends. Germline V lookup: CDR1 WSHSY, CDR2 SAAADI.

V and J are TRBV18 and TRBJ2-1; 10 positions match TRBD2. The CDR3 covers 16 residues. CDR1 and CDR2 from the germline V gene are KGHSH and LQKENI. V lost 1 base and J lost 0; bases outside the gene matches: 0. The CDR3 DNA follows: TGTGCCAGCTCACCACTAGCGGGGGGCTCCTACAATGAGCAGTTCTTC. It specifies CASSPLAGGSYNEQFF.

This chain uses TRBV30 with TRBJ1-5; 7 nucleotides line up with TRBD1. The germline gives CDR1 GTSNPN, CDR2 SVGIG (reference sequence). Losses at the gene ends were 1 base for V and 4 bases for J; bases not matched to a gene: 7. CDR3 size: 15 residues. The CDR3 region is CAWSAGQEFNQPQHF. CDR3 DNA sequence: TGTGCCTGGAGTGCAGGACAGGAATTTAATCAGCCCCAGCATTTT.

This clone was observed once. This sequence joins TRBV18 and TRBJ1-1; TRBD1 might be the D (5 bases). The CDR3 is made up of 15 amino acids. The germline V gene encodes CDR1 KGHSH and CDR2 LQKENI. The ends were cut back, 4 bases at V and 0 bases at J, with 12 bases in the middle. CDR3 in amino acids: CASSRTFGVNTEAFF. DNA of the CDR3: TGTGCCAGCTCACGGACATTCGGTGTGAACACTGAAGCTTTCTTT.